The source of this TCR beta chain is a study of blood T cell repertoires in COVID-19. Looking at the study overall: Sources were T cells, B-cell-depleted T cells, or PBMCs; the material itself was cDNA or gDNA.

Per the authors' pipeline: Reference gene primer amplification gave estimated nucleated cell counts. Here immunoSEQ multiplex PCR was the method, and the copy in TCRdb shows in-frame clones only, minus some. That table supplies the V and J calls and clone size; D and trimming were determined from the DNA. The profile shows fewer than 250,000 clones, 82% of them singletons. The CDR3 runs 15 residues. Germline CDR1 reads SGHDT; CDR2 reads YYEEEE. V was clipped by 3 bases and J by 2 bases; unmatched bases: 6. The clonotype originates from a woman in her 70s with acute or convalescent COVID-19. Sequencing was performed on peripheral blood. The chain recombines TRBV5-6 with TRBJ1-2, with 8 bases matching TRBD1. CDR3 bases: TGTGCCAGCAGCTGGGGGACAGGAGGAAACTATGGCTACACCTTC. Translation gives CASSWGTGGNYGYTF.